The TCR beta chain described here comes from a study of blood T cell repertoires in COVID-19. The overall study: Samples of COVID-19 (acute and convalescent) were obtained from the United States, Italy and Spain.

Original analysis: Amplification from reference gene primers served as the basis for estimated nucleated cell counts. TCRdb's table, derived via immunoSEQ multiplex PCR, lists solely in-frame clones and lacks some. V and J calls and clone size are those listed in that table; D and trimming were worked out from the DNA. The data hold about 140,000 clones, with approximately 90% observed a single time. CDR3 length: 12 residues. With 6 bases removed from V and 5 bases from J, the gap between germline ends came to 11 bases. The germline V gene encodes CDR1 MNHEY and CDR2 SVGAGI. The receptor was derived from a woman aged 60 to 75 with active COVID-19. The sequencing sample was made of peripheral blood. This chain uses TRBV6-5 with TRBJ2-7; D not certain. The DNA of the CDR3 is TGTGCCAGCAGCCCACGTCGCGACGAGCAGTACTTC. This sequence encodes CASSPRRDEQYF.